This T cell receptor beta chain came from a study of PD-1 blockade in mismatch repair-deficient tumors. PCR or immunohistochemistry showed mismatch repair deficiency in every enrolled patient. Measured with immunoSEQ multiplex PCR; TCRdb has only the in-frame clones, and not every one. Of tens of thousands of clones listed, over 70% are singletons. The germline gives CDR1 MNHEY, CDR2 SVGAGI. Trimming removed 0 bases at V and 5 bases at J, with 6 bases between. The CDR3 runs 13 residues. The chain has TRBV6-5 and TRBJ2-3; D is ambiguous. This sequence was found in an adult with mismatch repair-deficient cancer. The specimen was peripheral blood, collected 12 weeks after starting pembrolizumab. For the CDR3, the DNA is TGTGCCAGCAGTTACTCAACAGTAGATACGCAGTATTTT. Translating gives CASSYSTVDTQYF.